This TCR beta chain appears in the sequencing data of a study of blood T cell repertoires in COVID-19. Study at large: The United States, Italy and Spain supplied acute and convalescent COVID-19 samples. T cells, B-cell-depleted T cells, or PBMCs supplied cDNA or gDNA.

How the authors handled the data: Reference gene primer amplification yielded estimated nucleated cell counts. Clones were sequenced by immunoSEQ multiplex PCR, and TCRdb holds only the in-frame ones, with some missing. D and trimming were read from the DNA, whereas the V and J calls and clone size are those reported in that table. The data show around 180,000 clones, with less than 85% seen just once and roughly a tenth held by the top ten. V dropped 7 bases and J dropped 2; count of bases not matched to a gene: 6. Germline V gene lookup returns CDR1 MDHEN and CDR2 SYDVKM. The CDR3 runs 15 residues.

The gene calls are TRBV28 and TRBJ2-5; 11 bases match TRBD2. Sequenced input: peripheral blood. This TCR was recovered from a woman older than 75 with active or convalescent COVID-19. CDR3 region: CASTLAGGRQETQYF. In nucleotides, the CDR3 is TGTGCCAGCACCCTAGCGGGGGGAAGACAAGAGACCCAGTACTTC.